The clone carrying this T cell receptor beta chain was counted a few times. Antigen unknown. These data belong to a study of beta chain features in type 1 diabetes. Turning to the study itself: Healthy donors and patients had similar age, gender and cell yields. Sorted cells examined across all samples numbered around 100 million.

It was via CD45RO/CCR7/CD25/CD127/CD95/CD27 that CD4+ naive, central memory, regulatory and stem cell-like memory cells were sorted. The CDR3 spans 16 residues. The junction had 16 bases not matched to a gene; V was cut back by 5 bases and J by 9 bases. Germline lookup yields CDR1 SGHKS and CDR2 YYEKEE (reference sequence). Sequencing targeted expressed TCRB transcripts, as all isolated RNA had been reverse transcribed. Repertoires were generated with immunoSEQ multiplex PCR, while TCRdb's copy carries only in-frame clones and drops some. This table holds around 330,000 clones, approximately 11% found once. Broader study findings: Relative to healthy donors, patients appeared to have naive, central memory and Treg TCRB repertoires that were more similar.

The material sequenced was naive CD4+ T cells from blood. The chain recombines TRBV5-5 with TRBJ2-1; the match to TRBD1 covers 8 bases. The clonotype was recovered from a woman aged 30 to 39 in good health. The CDR3 loop reads CASRYTGGPGPGEQFF. The CDR3 DNA is TGTGCCAGCAGGTACACAGGGGGTCCCGGCCCCGGTGAGCAGTTCTTC. The full variable domain, completed using reference TRBV5-5 and TRBJ2-1, is DAGVTQSPTHLIKTRGQQVTLRCSPISGHKSVSWYQQVLGQGPQFIFQYYEKEERGRGNFPDRFSARQFPNYSSELNVNALLLGDSALYLCASRYTGGPGPGEQFFGPGTRLTVL.